This T cell receptor (beta chain) was obtained from a study of CD8 T cells in ankylosing spondylitis. TCRdb re-called the 5' RACE reads through MiXCR, storing one row per CDR3 protein. Among roughly 260,000 distinct CDR3 sequences listed, 15% to 25% were seen once. The CDR3 sequence is 12 residues long. Trimming removed 8 bases from V and 3 bases from J, with 10 bases in between. Germline-derived CDR1 and CDR2 are WSHSY and SAAADI. The source material was blood, either unsorted or a sorted T cell fraction (not recorded which). The source is a male donor with ankylosing spondylitis or in good health (not recorded which). The genes are TRBV10-2 and TRBJ1-2; the D gene is possibly TRBD1 (5 bases). For the CDR3, the DNA is TGCGCCAGCCTCAGGGACGACTATGGCTACACCTTC. It yields the protein CASLRDDYGYTF.